Listed below are T cell receptor beta chains from one sample, sequenced in a study of blood T cell repertoires in COVID-19. TCRdb keeps only in-frame clones here, not all; method: immunoSEQ multiplex PCR. The sample shows about 280,000 clones, 70% to 90% of them seen only once. Material: peripheral blood. These receptors were obtained from a man aged 50 to 60 with active or convalescent COVID-19. Both conserved end residues are trimmed from each CDR3. Fields, in order: clone size, V gene, J gene, CDR3 length, CDR3 protein. A clone size is listed for some rows: how often the clone was seen (once, few, many), or a class if it is expanded.

NA	TRBV9	TRBJ1-2	11	ASSVQGAWGYT
NA	TRBV7-2	TRBJ1-1	13	ASSPVGRRNTEAF
NA	TRBV5-1	TRBJ2-2	14	ASSLQGSPNTGELF
NA	TRBV20-1	TRBJ2-3	14	SASGTVSSSTDTQY
NA	TRBV27	TRBJ1-2	13	ASSLGGRGIYGYT
NA	TRBV18	TRBJ1-4	14	ASSPSSRNTNEKLF
NA	TRBV24-1	TRBJ1-4	11	ATSDLSGEKLF
NA	TRBV19	TRBJ1-2	10	ASAVSGWGYT
NA	TRBV4-2	TRBJ2-3	12	ASSQRLAGGTQY
NA	TRBV9	TRBJ1-3	12	ASSSRGPGNTIY
NA	TRBV7-8	TRBJ1-1	12	ASSSLGGNTEAF
once	TRBV7-2	TRBJ1-2	13	ASSYGDRGNYGYT
once	TRBV9	TRBJ1-2	11	ASSVGRGYGYT
NA	TRBV6-6	TRBJ1-1	12	ASSPKTANTEAF
NA	TRBV19	TRBJ2-2	16	ASSTKTPSGGGTGELF
NA	TRBV6-5	TRBJ1-6	11	ATRREIDSPLH
NA	TRBV18	TRBJ1-2	11	ASSDQGTYGYT
once	TRBV2	TRBJ1-5	14	ASSSAVRGSYQPQH
NA	TRBV27	TRBJ2-3	13	ASSLTERRTDTQY
NA	TRBV5-4	TRBJ2-1	14	ASSSLSGGSYNEQF
NA	TRBV5-5	TRBJ2-7	12	ASSLEIRGGEQY
NA	TRBV19	TRBJ1-5	14	ASSPRTAYSNQPQH
once	TRBV9	TRBJ2-3	14	ASSTTSGGSTDTQY
once	TRBV7-8	TRBJ2-2	14	ASSPPSGSDTGELF